This TCR beta chain was found in a study of blood T cell repertoires in COVID-19. On the study more broadly: The samples span acute and convalescent COVID-19 from the United States, Italy and Spain. Nucleic acid was either cDNA or gDNA, and it came from T cells, B-cell-depleted T cells, or PBMCs.

The protocol was immunoSEQ multiplex PCR, while the TCRdb copy is restricted to in-frame clones and leaves out a portion. The sample shows about 270,000 clones, approximately 86% of them seen only once. V lost 5 bases and J lost 3, with 16 bases in between. This CDR3 has 15 amino acids. CDR1 and CDR2 (germline): SEHNR, FQNEAQ (reference sequence). Input material: peripheral blood. This TCR was recovered from a woman between 65 and 79 years old with COVID-19, enrolled during active disease. The chain uses TRBV7-9 and TRBJ1-2, with D perhaps matching TRBD1 (6 bases). CDR3 coding DNA: TGTGCCAGCAGCCTACCGGACAGAGTCGACTATGGCTACACCTTC. Its protein product is CASSLPDRVDYGYTF.